This TCR beta chain stems from a study of identical twins. Points from the study as a whole: When twins shared out-of-frame alpha sequences, those sequences had excess low generation probability. Carriage of fewer insertions was seen in abundant cord blood beta clonotypes, whereas memory repertoires showed none.

V lost 7 bases and J 7 bases, leaving 17 bases between the germline ends. The CDR3 length is 14 residues. At least ten counts were recorded for this clonotype. The antigen is undetermined. TCRdb re-called the 5' RACE reads through MiXCR, storing one row per CDR3 protein. The table includes around 370,000 distinct CDR3 sequences, roughly 10% detected once. The TCR was taken from a woman aged 45-65 years in good health. The genes are TRBV12-3 or TRBV12-4 and TRBJ2-1; D remains unclear. The sequenced sample was naive T cells sorted from blood. The CDR3 sequence is CASILGWAFNEQFF. For the CDR3, the DNA is TGTGCCAGCATCCTCGGTTGGGCCTTTAATGAGCAGTTCTTC.